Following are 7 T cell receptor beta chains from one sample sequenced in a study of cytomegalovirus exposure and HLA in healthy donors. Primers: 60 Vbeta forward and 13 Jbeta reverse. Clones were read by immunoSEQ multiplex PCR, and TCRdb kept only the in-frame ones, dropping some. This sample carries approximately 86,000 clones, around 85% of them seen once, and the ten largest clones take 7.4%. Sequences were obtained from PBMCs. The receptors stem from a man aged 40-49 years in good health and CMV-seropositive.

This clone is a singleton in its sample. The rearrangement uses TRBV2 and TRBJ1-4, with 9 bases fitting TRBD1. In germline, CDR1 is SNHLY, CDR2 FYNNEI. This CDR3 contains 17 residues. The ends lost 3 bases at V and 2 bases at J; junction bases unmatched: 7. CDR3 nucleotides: TGTGCCAGCAGTGATAAGGGACAGGGAGGCACTAATGAAAAACTGTTTTTT. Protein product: CASSDKGQGGTNEKLFF.

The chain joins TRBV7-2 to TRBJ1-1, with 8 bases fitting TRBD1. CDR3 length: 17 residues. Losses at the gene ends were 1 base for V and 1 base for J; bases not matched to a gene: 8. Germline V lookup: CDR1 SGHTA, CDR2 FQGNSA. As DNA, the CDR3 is TGTGCCAGCAGCTTAGAGACAGGGGTCGTGAGGAACACTGAAGCTTTCTTT. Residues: CASSLETGVVRNTEAFF.

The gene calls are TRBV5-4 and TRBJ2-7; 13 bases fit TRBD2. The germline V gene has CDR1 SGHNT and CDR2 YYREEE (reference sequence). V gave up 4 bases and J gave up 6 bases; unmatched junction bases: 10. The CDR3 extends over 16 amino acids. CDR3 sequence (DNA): TGTGCCAGCAGCACAGGGGGGACTAGCGGGACCTCCGAGCAGTACTTC. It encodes CASSTGGTSGTSEQYF.

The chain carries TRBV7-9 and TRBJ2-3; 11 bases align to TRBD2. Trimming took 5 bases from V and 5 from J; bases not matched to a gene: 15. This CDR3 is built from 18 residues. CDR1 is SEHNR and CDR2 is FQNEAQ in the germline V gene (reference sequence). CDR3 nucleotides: TGTGCCAGCAGCCGAGACGTTGTAGCGGGGGGGCAAGTAGATACGCAGTATTTT. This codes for CASSRDVVAGGQVDTQYF.

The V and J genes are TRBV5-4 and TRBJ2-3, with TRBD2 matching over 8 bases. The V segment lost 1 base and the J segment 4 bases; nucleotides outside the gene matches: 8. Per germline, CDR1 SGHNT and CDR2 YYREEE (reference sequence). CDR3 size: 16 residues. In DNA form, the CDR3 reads TGTGCCAGCAGCTTGCACGGGACTAGGAGGGCAGATACGCAGTATTTT. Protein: CASSLHGTRRADTQYF.

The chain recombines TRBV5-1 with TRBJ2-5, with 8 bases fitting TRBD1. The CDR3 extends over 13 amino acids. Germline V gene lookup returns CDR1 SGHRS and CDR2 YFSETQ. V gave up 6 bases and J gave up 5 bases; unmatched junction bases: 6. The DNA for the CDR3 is TGCGCCAGCAATGACAGGGGTGACGAGACCCAGTACTTC. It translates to CASNDRGDETQYF.

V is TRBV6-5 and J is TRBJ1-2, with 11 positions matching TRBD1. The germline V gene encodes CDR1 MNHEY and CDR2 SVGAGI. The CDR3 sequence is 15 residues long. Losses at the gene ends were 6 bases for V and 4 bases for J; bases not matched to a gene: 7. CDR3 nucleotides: TGTGCCAGCAGGTCCCGGACAGGGGGCGCCTATGGCTACACCTTC. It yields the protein CASRSRTGGAYGYTF.